These 11 T cell receptor beta chains were all obtained from the same sample, sequenced in a study of shared clonotypes between healthy human individuals. TCRdb keeps only in-frame clones here, not all; method: immunoSEQ multiplex PCR. In the table there are 2 million to 2.5 million clones, about nine tenths of which are singletons. The specimen sequenced was naive CD4+ T cells from PBMCs. Subset given: CD45RA+ positively selected. The receptors come from a man in his late teens or twenties in good health. Some clones in this sample may be carry-over from other donors' samples.

The chain employs TRBV4-1 and TRBJ2-7; D is unresolved. Trimming shortened V by 2 bases and J by 0 bases, and 11 bases separated the two germline ends. The CDR3 loop spans 15 amino acids. Germline CDR1 reads MGHRA; CDR2 reads YSYEKL. CDR3 sequence (DNA): TGCGCCAGCAGCCAACAGCCCCAAAACTCCTACGAGCAGTACTTC. It yields the protein CASSQQPQNSYEQYF.

As regards this clone: Different DNA sequences within this sample yield the same CDR3. The chain links TRBV5-1 to TRBJ2-1, with a weak D call TRBD2 (6 bases). Trimming stripped 5 bases from V and 1 base from J, with 7 bases between. This CDR3 comprises 13 residues. Looked up from germline, CDR1 is SGHRS and CDR2 is YFSETQ. The CDR3 sequence is CASRRESYNEQFF. DNA for the CDR3: TGCGCCAGCAGGCGGGAATCCTACAATGAGCAGTTCTTC.

V gene TRBV2 combines with J gene TRBJ2-4; D may be TRBD1 or TRBD2 (5 bases each). The CDR3 extends over 14 amino acids. The V and J ends lost 8 bases and 6 bases respectively, with 17 bases between them. Germline V gives CDR1 SNHLY, CDR2 FYNNEI. CDR3: CASGQEGLGNIQYF. In DNA, the CDR3 is TGTGCCAGCGGCCAAGAGGGGTTGGGAAACATTCAGTACTTC.

The chain links TRBV9 to TRBJ2-3, with 10 positions matching TRBD2. The CDR3 contains 18 residues. Unmatched junction bases numbered 11, after V lost 2 bases and J lost 2 bases. Germline CDR1 reads SGDLS; CDR2 reads YYNGEE. The CDR3 reads CASSVKGLAETNTDTQYF. CDR3 in DNA: TGTGCCAGCAGCGTTAAAGGACTAGCGGAAACAAACACAGATACGCAGTATTTT.

CDR3 sequence reads: CASSPGQPGAGQFF. Written as DNA, the CDR3 is TGCGCCAGCAGCCCGGGACAGCCCGGGGCGGGCCAGTTCTTC. The genes are TRBV5-1 and TRBJ2-1; 7 bases map to TRBD1. Germline V lookup: CDR1 SGHRS, CDR2 YFSETQ. The CDR3 loop spans 14 amino acids. V gave up 4 bases and J gave up 13 bases; unmatched junction bases: 14. The full variable domain, in which reference TRBV5-1 and TRBJ2-1 provide the parts outside the CDR3, is KAGVTQTPRYLIKTRGQQVTLSCSPISGHRSVSWYQQTPGQGLQFLFEYFSETQRNKGNFPGRFSGRQFSNSRSEMNVSTLELGDSALYLCASSPGQPGAGQFFGPGTRLTVL.

The chain uses TRBV7-2 and TRBJ2-7, with D possibly TRBD1 on 7 matching bases. Trimming took off 2 bases at V and 0 bases at J, with 14 bases between the two ends. The CDR3 consists of 16 residues. CDR1 is SGHTA, CDR2 FQGNSA, per germline. The CDR3 loop is CASSLSSGGSSYEQYF. The CDR3 DNA is TGTGCCAGCAGCTTAAGTTCAGGGGGGAGCTCCTACGAGCAGTACTTC.

Only a few counts were recorded for this clone. The chain recombines TRBV19 with TRBJ2-1, with 9 nucleotides matching TRBD1. Trimming took 4 bases from V and 8 from J; bases not matched to a gene: 9. This CDR3 region has 15 residues. Germline CDR1 reads LNHDA; CDR2 reads SQIVND (reference sequence). The CDR3: CASSRPGQGNDEQFF. CDR3 DNA sequence: TGTGCCAGTAGTAGGCCGGGACAGGGCAACGATGAGCAGTTCTTC.

The J gene is TRBJ2-7, the V gene TRBV10-3; D unresolved. V shed 7 bases and J shed 5 bases, with 21 bases lying between them. CDR3 length: 15 residues. Germline lookup yields CDR1 ENHRY and CDR2 SYGVKD. The CDR3 coding sequence is TGTGCCATCAAGGTCAGAGCAACCGTTGCGAACGAGCAGTACTTC. Amino acids: CAIKVRATVANEQYF.

V is TRBV11-2 and J is TRBJ2-1; D may be TRBD2 (5 bases). Trimming took off 1 base at V and 2 bases at J, with 9 bases between the two ends. The CDR3 consists of 15 residues. Germline CDR1 is SGHAT and CDR2 is FQNNGV. The CDR3 loop reads CASSLASPAYNEQFF. The CDR3 DNA reads as TGTGCCAGCAGCTTAGCTAGCCCAGCCTACAATGAGCAGTTCTTC.

CDR3 region: CASSLTSGREETQYF. The CDR3 DNA reads TGCGCCAGCAGCTTAACTAGCGGGAGAGAAGAGACCCAGTACTTC. The V call is TRBV5-1, the J call TRBJ2-5; 11 bases agree with TRBD2. V was clipped by 2 bases and J by 3 bases; unmatched bases: 3. Germline-derived CDR1 and CDR2 are SGHRS and YFSETQ. The CDR3 length is 15 residues.

V and J are TRBV4-1 and TRBJ1-4; 8 nucleotides agree with TRBD1. CDR3 length: 15 amino acids. Unmatched junction bases numbered 8, after V lost 3 bases and J lost 8 bases. CDR1 and CDR2 (germline): MGHRA, YSYEKL. CDR3 region: CASSQPGQAIEKLFF. The CDR3, as DNA: TGCGCCAGCAGCCAGCCGGGACAGGCGATAGAAAAACTGTTTTTT.